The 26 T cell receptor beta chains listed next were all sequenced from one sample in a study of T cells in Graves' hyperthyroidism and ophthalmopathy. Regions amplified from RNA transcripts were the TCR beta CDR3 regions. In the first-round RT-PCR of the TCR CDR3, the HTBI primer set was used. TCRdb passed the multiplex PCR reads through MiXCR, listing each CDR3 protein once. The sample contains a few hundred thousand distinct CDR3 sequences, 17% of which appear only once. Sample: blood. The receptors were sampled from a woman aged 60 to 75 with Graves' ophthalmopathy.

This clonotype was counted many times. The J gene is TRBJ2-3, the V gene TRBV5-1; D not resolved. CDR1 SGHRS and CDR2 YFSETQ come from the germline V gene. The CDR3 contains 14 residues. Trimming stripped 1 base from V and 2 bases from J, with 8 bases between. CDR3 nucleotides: TGCGCCAGCAGCTTGCAGCCGACCACAGATACGCAGTATTTT. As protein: CASSLQPTTDTQYF.

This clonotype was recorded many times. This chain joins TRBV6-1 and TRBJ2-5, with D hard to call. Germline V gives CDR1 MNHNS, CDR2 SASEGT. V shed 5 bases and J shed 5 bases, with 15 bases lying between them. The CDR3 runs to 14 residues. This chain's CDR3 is CASSSPTRLETQYF. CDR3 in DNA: TGTGCCAGCAGTTCCCCGACGAGACTCGAGACCCAGTACTTC.

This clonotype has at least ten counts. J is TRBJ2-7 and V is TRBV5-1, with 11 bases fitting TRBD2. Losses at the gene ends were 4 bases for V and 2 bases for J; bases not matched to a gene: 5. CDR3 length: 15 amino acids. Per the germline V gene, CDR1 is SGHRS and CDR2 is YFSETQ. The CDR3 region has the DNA TGCGCCAGCAGCACGGGACTAGCGGAGGCCTACGAGCAGTACTTC. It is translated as CASSTGLAEAYEQYF.

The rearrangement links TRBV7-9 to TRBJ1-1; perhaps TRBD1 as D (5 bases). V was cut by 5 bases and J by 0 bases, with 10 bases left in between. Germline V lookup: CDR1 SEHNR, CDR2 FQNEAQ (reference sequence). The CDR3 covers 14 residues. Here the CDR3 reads CASSHDSLNTEAFF. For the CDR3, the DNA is TGTGCCAGCAGCCACGACAGCTTGAACACTGAAGCTTTCTTT.

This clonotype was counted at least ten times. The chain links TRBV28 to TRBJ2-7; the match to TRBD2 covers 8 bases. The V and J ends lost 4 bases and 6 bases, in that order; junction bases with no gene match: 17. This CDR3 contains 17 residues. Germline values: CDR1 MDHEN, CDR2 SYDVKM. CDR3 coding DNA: TGTGCCAGCAGTTCTTTCGTGGACGCCAGCGGGAGTCTCGAGCAGTACTTC. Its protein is CASSSFVDASGSLEQYF.

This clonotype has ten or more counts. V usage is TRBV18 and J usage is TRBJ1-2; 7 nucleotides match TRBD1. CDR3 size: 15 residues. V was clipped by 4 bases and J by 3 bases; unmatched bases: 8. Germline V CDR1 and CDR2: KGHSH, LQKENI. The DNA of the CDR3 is TGTGCCAGCTCACTAGACCCAGACAGGGACTATGGCTACACCTTC. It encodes CASSLDPDRDYGYTF.

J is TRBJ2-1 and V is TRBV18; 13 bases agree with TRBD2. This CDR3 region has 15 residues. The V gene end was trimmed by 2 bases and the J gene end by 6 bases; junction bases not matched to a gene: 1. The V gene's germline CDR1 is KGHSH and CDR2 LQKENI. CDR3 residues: CASSPGTSGINEQFF. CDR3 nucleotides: TGTGCCAGCTCACCAGGGACTAGCGGGATCAATGAGCAGTTCTTC.

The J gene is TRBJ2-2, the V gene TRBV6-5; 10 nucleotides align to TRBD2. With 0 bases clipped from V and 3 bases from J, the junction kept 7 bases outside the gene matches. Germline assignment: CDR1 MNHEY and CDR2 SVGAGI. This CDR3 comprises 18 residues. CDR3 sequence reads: CASSYSLKRGGYTGELFF. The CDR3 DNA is TGTGCCAGCAGTTACTCTTTAAAGCGGGGGGGGTACACCGGGGAGCTGTTTTTT.

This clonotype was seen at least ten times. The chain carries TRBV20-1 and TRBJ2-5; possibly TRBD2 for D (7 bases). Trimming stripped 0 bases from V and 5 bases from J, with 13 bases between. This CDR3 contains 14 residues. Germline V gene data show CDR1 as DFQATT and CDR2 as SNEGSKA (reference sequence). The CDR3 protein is CSAREGGAWETQYF. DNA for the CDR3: TGCAGTGCTAGAGAGGGGGGGGCCTGGGAGACCCAGTACTTC.

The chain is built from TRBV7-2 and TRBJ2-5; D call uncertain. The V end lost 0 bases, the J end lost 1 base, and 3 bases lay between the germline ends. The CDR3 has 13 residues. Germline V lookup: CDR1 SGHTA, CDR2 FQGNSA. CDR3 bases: TGTGCCAGCAGCTTAGCCCCCCAAGAGACCCAGTACTTC. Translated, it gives CASSLAPQETQYF.

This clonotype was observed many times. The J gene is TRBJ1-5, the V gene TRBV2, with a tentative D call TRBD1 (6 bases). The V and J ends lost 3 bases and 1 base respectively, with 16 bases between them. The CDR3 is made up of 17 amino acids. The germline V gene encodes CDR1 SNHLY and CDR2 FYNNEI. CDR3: CASSDSRGARSNQPQHF. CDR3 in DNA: TGTGCCAGCAGTGATTCTCGGGGGGCGCGAAGCAATCAGCCCCAGCATTTT. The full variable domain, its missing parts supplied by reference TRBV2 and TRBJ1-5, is EPEVTQTPSHQVTQMGQEVILRCVPISNHLYFYWYRQILGQKVEFLVSFYNNEISEKSEIFDDQFSVERPDGSNFTLKIRSTKLEDSAMYFCASSDSRGARSNQPQHFGDGTRLSIL.

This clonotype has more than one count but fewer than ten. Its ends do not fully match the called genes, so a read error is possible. CDR3 sequence: CASSQETTSVAYEQHF. CDR3 coding DNA: TGTGCCAGCAGCCAAGAGACGACTAGCGTAGCCTACGAGCAGCACTTC. The V call is TRBV4-2, the J call TRBJ2-7; 8 nucleotides align to TRBD2. From germline, CDR1 is LGHNA and CDR2 YNFKEQ. This CDR3 is 16 amino acids long.

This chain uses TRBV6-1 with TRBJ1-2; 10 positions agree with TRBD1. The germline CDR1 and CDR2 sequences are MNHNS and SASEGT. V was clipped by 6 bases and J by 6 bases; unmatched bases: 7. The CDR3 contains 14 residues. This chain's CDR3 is CASRARGTGDGYTF. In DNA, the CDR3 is TGTGCCAGCAGGGCCCGGGGGACAGGGGATGGCTACACCTTC.

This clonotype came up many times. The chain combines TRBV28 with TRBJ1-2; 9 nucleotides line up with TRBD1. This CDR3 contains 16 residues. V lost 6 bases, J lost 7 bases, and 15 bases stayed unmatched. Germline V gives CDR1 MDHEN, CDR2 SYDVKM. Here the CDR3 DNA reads TGTGCCAGCAGGGACCCCTATACAGGGGGCGGAGGTGGCTACACCTTC. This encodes CASRDPYTGGGGGYTF.

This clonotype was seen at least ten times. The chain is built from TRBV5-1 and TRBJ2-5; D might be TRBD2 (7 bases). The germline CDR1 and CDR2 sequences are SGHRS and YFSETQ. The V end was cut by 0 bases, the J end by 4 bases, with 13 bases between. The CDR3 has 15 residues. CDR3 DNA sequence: TGCGCCAGCAGCTTGGCCGGGGGGCGGTCAGAGACCCAGTACTTC. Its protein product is CASSLAGGRSETQYF.

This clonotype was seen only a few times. The CDR3 DNA reads TGTGCCAGCAGCGTGCTTAGGGATAGCGGGGGGGACAATGAGCAGTTCTTC. Its translation: CASSVLRDSGGDNEQFF. The chain recombines TRBV9 with TRBJ2-1; TRBD2 aligns across 11 bases. The length of the CDR3 is 17 residues. V lost 2 bases, J lost 5 bases, and 9 bases stayed unmatched. Germline assignment: CDR1 SGDLS and CDR2 YYNGEE.

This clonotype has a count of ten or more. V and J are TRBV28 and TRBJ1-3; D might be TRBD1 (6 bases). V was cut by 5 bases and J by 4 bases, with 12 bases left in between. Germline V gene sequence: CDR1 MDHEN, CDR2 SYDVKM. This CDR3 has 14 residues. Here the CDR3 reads CASSTRGSGNTIYF. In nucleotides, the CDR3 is TGTGCCAGCAGTACCAGGGGCTCCGGAAACACCATATATTTT.

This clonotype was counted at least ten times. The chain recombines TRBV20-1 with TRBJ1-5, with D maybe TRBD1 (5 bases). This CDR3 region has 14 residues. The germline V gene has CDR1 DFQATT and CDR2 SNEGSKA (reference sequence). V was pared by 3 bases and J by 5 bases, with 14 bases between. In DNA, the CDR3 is TGCAGTGCTAGCCGGGACCGGATTTATCAGCCCCAGCATTTT. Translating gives CSASRDRIYQPQHF.

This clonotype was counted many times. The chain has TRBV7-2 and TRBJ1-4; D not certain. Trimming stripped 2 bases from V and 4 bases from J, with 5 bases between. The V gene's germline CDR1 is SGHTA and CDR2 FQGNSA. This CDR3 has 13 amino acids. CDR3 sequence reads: CASSLRINEKLFF. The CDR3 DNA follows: TGTGCCAGCAGCTTAAGAATTAATGAAAAACTGTTTTTT.

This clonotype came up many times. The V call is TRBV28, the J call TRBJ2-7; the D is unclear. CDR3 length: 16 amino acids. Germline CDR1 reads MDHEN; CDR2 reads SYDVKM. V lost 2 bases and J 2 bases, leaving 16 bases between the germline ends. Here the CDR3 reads CASSLGERRNPYEQYF. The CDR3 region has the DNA TGTGCCAGCAGTTTAGGCGAAAGGAGAAACCCCTACGAGCAGTACTTC.

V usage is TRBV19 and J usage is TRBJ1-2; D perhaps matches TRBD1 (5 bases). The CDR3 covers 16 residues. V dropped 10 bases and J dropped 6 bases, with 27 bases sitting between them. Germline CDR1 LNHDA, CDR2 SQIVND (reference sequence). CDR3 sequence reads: CATTPAGRLRVDGYTF. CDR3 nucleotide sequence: TGTGCCACCACGCCGGCAGGGCGGCTCAGAGTAGATGGCTACACCTTC.

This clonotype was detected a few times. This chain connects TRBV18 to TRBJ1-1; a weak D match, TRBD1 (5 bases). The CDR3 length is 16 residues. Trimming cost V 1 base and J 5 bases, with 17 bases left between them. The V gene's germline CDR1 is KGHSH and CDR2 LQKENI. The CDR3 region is CASSPRGLRGGTEAFF. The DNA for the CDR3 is TGTGCCAGCTCACCACGAGGACTCCGGGGCGGAACTGAAGCTTTCTTT.

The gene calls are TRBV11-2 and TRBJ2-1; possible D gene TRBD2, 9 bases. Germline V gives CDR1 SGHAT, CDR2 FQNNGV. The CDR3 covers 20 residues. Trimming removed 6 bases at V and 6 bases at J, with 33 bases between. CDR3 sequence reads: CASRRGGAGGHTTNRNEQFF. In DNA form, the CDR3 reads TGTGCCAGCAGACGCGGGGGGGCAGGGGGCCATACGACGAACCGCAATGAGCAGTTCTTC.

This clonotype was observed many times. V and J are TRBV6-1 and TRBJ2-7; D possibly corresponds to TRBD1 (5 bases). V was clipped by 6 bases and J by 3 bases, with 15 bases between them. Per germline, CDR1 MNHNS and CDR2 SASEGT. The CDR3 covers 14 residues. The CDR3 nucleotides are TGTGCCAGCAGAAAGGGGCCGTCACTCTACGAGCAGTACTTC. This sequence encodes CASRKGPSLYEQYF.

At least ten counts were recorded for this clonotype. The CDR3: CASSETGTGSSRNTIYF. CDR3 in DNA: TGTGCCAGCAGCGAAACCGGGACAGGTTCCTCCCGAAACACCATATATTTT. The chain recombines TRBV7-3 with TRBJ1-3; 8 bases are a match to TRBD1. CDR3 size: 17 residues. V was clipped by 5 bases and J by 5 bases; unmatched bases: 14. CDR1 SGHTA and CDR2 FQGTGA come from the germline V gene.

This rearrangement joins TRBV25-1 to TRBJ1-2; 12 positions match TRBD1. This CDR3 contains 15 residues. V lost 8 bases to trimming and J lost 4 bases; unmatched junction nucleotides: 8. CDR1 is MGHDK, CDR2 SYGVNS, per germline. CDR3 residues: CASSWDRGPSYGYTF. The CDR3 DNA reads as TGTGCCAGCTCGTGGGACAGGGGGCCGAGCTATGGCTACACCTTC.